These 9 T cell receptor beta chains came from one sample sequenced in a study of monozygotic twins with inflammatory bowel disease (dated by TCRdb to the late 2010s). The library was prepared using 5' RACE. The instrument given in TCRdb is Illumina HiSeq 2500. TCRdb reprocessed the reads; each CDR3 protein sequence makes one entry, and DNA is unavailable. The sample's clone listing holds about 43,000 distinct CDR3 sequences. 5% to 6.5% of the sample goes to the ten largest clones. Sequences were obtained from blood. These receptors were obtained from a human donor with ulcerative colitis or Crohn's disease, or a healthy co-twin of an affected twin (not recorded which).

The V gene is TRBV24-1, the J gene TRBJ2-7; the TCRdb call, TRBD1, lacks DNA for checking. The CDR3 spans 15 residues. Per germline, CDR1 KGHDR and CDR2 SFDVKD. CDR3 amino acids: CATSDSGQVSYEQYF.

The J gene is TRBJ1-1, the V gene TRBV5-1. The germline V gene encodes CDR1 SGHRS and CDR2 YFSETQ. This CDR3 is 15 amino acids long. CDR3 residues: CASSFGRESYTEAFF.

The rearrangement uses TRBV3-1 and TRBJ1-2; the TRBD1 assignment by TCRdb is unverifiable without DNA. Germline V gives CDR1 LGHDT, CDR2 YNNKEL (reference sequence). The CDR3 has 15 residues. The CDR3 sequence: CASSPRDRLGGGYTF.

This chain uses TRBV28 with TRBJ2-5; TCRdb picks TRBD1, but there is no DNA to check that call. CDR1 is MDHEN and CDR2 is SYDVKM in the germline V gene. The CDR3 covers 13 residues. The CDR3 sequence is CASSAPPGETQYF. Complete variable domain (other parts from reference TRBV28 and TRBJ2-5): DVKVTQSSRYLVKRTGEKVFLECVQDMDHENMFWYRQDPGLGLRLIYFSYDVKMKEKGDIPEGYSVSREKKERFSLILESASTNQTSMYLCASSAPPGETQYFGPGTRLLVL.

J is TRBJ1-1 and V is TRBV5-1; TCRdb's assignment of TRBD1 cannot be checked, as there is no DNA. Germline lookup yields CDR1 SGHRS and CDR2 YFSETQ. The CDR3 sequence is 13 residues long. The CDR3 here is CASSLFGGTEAFF.

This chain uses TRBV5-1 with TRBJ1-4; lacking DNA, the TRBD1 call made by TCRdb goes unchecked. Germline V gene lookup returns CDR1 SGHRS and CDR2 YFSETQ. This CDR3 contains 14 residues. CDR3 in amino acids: CASSLLTEAEKLFF.

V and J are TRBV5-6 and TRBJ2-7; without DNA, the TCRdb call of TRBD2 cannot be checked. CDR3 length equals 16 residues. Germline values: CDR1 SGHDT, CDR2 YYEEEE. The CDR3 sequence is CASSPGGPLRPYEQYF.

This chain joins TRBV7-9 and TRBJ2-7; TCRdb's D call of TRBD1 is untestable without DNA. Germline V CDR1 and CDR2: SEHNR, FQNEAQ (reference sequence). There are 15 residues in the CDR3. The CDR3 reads CASSLAQTGAYEQYF. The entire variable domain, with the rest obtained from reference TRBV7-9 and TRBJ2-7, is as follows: DTGVSQNPRHKITKRGQNVTFRCDPISEHNRLYWYRQTLGQGPEFLTYFQNEAQLEKSRLLSDRFSAERPKGSFSTLEIQRTEQGDSAMYLCASSLAQTGAYEQYFGPGTRLTVT.

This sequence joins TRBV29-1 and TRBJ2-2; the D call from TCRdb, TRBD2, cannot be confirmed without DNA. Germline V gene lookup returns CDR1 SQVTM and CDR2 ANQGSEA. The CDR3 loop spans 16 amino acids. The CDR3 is CSVESSLAGGTGELFF.